This T cell receptor (beta chain) was captured by sequencing in a study of blood T cells in healthy people across ages. This clonotype occurred many times. A sample-barcoded 5' primer and a J-beta primer mix were used in a second PCR of about 6 to 11 cycles. TCRdb redid the calling of the 5' RACE reads with MiXCR, one entry per CDR3 protein. The repertoire consists of hundreds of thousands of distinct CDR3 sequences, with around two fifths occurring once and the leading ten covering 30%. Trimming took 6 bases from V and 0 from J; bases not matched to a gene: 6. Germline-derived CDR1 and CDR2 are SQVTM and ANQGSEA. The CDR3 runs 14 residues.

The chain joins TRBV29-1 to TRBJ2-7; 9 bases are shared with TRBD1. The receptor comes from an elderly man in good health. The sample was blood. The CDR3 DNA reads as TGCAGCGTGACCACAGGGGGCATCTCCTACGAGCAGTACTTC. It yields the protein CSVTTGGISYEQYF.